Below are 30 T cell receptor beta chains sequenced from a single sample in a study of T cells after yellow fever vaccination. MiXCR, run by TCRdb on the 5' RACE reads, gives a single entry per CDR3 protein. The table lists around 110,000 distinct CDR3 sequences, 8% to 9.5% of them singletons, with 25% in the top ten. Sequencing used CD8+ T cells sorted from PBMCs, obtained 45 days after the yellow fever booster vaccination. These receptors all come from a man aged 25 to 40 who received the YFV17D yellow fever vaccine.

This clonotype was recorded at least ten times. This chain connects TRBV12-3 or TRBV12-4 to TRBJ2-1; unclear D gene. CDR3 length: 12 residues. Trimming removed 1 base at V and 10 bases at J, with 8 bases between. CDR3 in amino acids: CASSLGIFEQFF. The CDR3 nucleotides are TGTGCCAGCAGTTTAGGCATTTTCGAGCAGTTCTTC.

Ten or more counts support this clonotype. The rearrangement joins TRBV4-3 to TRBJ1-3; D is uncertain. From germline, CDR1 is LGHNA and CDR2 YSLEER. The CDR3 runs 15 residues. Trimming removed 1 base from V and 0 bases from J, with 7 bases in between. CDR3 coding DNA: TGCGCCAGCAGCCAAGGGTTCAACTCTGGAAACACCATATATTTT. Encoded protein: CASSQGFNSGNTIYF.

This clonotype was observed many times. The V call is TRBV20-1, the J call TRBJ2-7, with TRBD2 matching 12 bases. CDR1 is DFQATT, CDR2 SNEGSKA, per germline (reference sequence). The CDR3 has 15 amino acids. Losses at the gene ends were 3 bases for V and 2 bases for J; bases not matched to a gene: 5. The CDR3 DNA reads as TGCAGTGCTAGTGGGCTAGCGGGAGGGACCTACGAGCAGTACTTC. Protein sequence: CSASGLAGGTYEQYF.

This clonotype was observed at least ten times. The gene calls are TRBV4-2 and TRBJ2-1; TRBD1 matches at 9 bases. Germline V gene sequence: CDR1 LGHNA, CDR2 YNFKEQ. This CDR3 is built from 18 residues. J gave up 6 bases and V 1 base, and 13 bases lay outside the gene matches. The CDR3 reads CASSQVVPRDRVVNEQFF. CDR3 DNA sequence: TGTGCCAGCAGCCAAGTGGTCCCCCGGGACAGGGTGGTCAATGAGCAGTTCTTC.

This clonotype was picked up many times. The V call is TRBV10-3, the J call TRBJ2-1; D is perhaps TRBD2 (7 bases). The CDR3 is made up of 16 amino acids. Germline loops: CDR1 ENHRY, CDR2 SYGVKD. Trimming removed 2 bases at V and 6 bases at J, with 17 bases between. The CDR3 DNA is TGTGCCATCAGTGAGGAACCAGGGGAGGGCATCAATGAGCAGTTCTTC. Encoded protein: CAISEEPGEGINEQFF.

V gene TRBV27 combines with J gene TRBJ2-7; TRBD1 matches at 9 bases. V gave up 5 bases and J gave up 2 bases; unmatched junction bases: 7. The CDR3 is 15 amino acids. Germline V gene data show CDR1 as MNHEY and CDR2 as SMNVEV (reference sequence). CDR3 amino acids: CASSPGQGKAYEQYF. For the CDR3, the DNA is TGTGCCAGCAGTCCGGGACAGGGAAAGGCCTACGAGCAGTACTTC.

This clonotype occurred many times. The CDR3 sequence: CASSLSGDSPLHF. The DNA for the CDR3 is TGTGCCAGCAGTTTATCGGGGGATTCACCCCTCCACTTT. V usage is TRBV27 and J usage is TRBJ1-6; maybe TRBD1 (5 bases). Per germline, CDR1 MNHEY and CDR2 SMNVEV (reference sequence). CDR3 length: 13 amino acids. Trimming stripped 0 bases from V and 8 bases from J, with 5 bases between.

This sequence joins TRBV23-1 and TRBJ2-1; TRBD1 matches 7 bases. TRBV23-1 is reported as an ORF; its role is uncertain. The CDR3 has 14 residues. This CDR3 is CVGLCRGLMSEQFF. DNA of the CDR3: TGCGTCGGGCTGTGCAGGGGGTTAATGAGTGAGCAGTTCTTC.

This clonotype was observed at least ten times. In DNA form, the CDR3 reads TGTGCCAGCAGTGGCGGGACCGGGGAGCTGTTTTTT. It is translated as CASSGGTGELFF. The chain is built from TRBV12-3 or TRBV12-4 and TRBJ2-2; D is perhaps TRBD2 (5 bases). This CDR3 is 12 amino acids long. V was trimmed by 5 bases and J by 5 bases, leaving 6 bases between them.

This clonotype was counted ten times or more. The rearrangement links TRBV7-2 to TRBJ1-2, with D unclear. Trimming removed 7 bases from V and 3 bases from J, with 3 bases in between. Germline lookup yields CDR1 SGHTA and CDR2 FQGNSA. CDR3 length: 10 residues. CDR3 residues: CASNDYGYTF. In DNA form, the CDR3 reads TGTGCCAGCAACGACTATGGCTACACCTTC.

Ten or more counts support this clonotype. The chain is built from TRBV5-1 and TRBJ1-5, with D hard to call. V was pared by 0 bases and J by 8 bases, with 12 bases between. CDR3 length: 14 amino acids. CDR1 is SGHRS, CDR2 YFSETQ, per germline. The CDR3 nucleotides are TGCGCCAGCAGCTTGGAGGGCGGCTGGGAGCCCCAGCATTTT. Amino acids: CASSLEGGWEPQHF. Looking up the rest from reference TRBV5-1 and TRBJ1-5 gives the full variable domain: KAGVTQTPRYLIKTRGQQVTLSCSPISGHRSVSWYQQTPGQGLQFLFEYFSETQRNKGNFPGRFSGRQFSNSRSEMNVSTLELGDSALYLCASSLEGGWEPQHFGDGTRLSIL.

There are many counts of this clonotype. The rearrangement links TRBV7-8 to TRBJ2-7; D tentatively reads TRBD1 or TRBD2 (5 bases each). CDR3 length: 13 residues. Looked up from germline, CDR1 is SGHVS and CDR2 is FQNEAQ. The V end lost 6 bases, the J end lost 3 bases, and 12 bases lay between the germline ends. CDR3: CASSLGTVYEQYF. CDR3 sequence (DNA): TGTGCCAGCAGTCTAGGGACGGTCTACGAGCAGTACTTC.

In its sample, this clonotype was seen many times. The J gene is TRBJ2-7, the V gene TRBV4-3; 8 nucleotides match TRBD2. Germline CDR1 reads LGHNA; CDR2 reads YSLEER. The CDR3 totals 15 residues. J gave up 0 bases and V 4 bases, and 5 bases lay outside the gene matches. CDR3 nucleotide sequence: TGCGCCAGCAGCCCGGGACTAGGCGTCTCCTACGAGCAGTACTTC. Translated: CASSPGLGVSYEQYF.

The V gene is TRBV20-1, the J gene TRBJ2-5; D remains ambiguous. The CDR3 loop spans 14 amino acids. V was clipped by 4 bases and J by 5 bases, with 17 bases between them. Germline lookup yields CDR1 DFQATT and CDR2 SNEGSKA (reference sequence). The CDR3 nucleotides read TGCAGTGCTACTCCGGACCCTCTAGTGGAGACCCAGTACTTC. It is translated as CSATPDPLVETQYF.

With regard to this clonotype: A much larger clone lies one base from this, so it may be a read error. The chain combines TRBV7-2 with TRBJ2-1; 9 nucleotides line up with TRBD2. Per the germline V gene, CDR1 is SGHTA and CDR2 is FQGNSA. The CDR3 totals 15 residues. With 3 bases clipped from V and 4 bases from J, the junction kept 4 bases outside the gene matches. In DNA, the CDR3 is TGTACCAGCAGCTTGTCTGCGGGAGGGTACAATGAGCAGTTCTTC. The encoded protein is CTSSLSAGGYNEQFF. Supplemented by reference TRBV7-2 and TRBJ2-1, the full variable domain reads GAGVSQSPSNKVTEKGKDVELRCDPISGHTALYWYRQSLGQGLEFLIYFQGNSAPDKSGLPSDRFSAERTGGSVSTLTIQRTQQEDSAVYLCTSSLSAGGYNEQFFGPGTRLTVL.

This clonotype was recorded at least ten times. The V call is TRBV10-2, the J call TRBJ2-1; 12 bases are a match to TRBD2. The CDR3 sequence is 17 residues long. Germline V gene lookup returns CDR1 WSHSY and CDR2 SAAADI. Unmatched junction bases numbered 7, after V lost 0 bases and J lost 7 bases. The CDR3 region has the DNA TGCGCCAGCAGTGAGTCCCACCTAGCGGGAGGGAAAAATGAGCAGTTCTTC. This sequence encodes CASSESHLAGGKNEQFF.

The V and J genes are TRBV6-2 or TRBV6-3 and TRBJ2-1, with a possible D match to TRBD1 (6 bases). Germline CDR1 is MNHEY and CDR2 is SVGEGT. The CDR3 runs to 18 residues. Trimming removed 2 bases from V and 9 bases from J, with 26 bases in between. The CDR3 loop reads CASSYRAGAGAYPGEQFF. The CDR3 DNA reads TGTGCCAGCAGTTACCGGGCAGGGGCCGGGGCCTATCCCGGTGAGCAGTTCTTC.

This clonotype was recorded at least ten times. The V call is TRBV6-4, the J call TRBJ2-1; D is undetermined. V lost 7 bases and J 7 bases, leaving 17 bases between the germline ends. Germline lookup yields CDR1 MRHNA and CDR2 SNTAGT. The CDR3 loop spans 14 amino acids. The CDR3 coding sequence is TGTGCCAGCACTCAACCGGAGCCCCTAAATGAGCAGTTCTTC. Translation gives CASTQPEPLNEQFF.

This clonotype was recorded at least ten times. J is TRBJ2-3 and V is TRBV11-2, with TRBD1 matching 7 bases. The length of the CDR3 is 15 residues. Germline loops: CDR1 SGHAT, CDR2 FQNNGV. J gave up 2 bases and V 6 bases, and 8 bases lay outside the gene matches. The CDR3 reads CASSPGTEITDTQYF. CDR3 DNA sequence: TGTGCCAGCAGTCCCGGGACAGAGATCACAGATACGCAGTATTTT. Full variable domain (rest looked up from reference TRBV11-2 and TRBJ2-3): EAGVAQSPRYKIIEKRQSVAFWCNPISGHATLYWYQQILGQGPKLLIQFQNNGVVDDSQLPKDRFSAERLKGVDSTLKIQPAKLEDSAVYLCASSPGTEITDTQYFGPGTRLTVL.

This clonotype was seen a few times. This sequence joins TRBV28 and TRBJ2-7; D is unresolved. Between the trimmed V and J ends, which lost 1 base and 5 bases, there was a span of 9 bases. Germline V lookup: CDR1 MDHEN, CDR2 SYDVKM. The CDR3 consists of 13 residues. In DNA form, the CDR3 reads TGTGCCAGCAGTTTATTGCCTAGACACGAGCAGTACTTC. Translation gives CASSLLPRHEQYF.

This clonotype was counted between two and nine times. The CDR3 DNA reads as TGTGCCAGCAGCCTTGGGACTAGCGGGAACATTCAGTACTTC. Translating it yields CASSLGTSGNIQYF. The rearrangement links TRBV9 to TRBJ2-4; 12 nucleotides agree with TRBD2. Germline CDR1 is SGDLS and CDR2 is YYNGEE. With V trimmed by 4 bases and J by 7 bases, 3 bases remained unmatched. This CDR3 comprises 14 residues.

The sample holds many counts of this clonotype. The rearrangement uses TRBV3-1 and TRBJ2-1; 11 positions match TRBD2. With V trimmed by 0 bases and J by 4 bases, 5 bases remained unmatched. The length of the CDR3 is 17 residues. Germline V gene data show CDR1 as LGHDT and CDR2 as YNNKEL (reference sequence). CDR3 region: CASSQDIGTSGYNEQFF. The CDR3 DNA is TGTGCCAGCAGCCAAGATATCGGGACTAGCGGATACAATGAGCAGTTCTTC.

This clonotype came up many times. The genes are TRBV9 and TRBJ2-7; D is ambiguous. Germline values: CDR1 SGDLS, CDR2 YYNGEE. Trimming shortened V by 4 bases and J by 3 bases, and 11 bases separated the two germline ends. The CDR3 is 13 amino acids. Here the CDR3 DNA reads TGTGCCAGCAGCCCCCGCGGAGTCTACGAGCAGTACTTC. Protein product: CASSPRGVYEQYF.

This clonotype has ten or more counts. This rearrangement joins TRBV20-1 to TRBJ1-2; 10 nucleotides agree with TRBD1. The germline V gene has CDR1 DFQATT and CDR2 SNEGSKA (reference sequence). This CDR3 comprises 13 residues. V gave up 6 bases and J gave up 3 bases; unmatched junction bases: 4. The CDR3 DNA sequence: TGCAGTGCAGGGACAGGGGTTGACTATGGCTACACCTTC. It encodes CSAGTGVDYGYTF.

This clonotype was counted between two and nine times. CDR3 nucleotide sequence: TGCAGCGTTGACTCCTGGGGCTATGGCTACACCTTC. This codes for CSVDSWGYGYTF. The chain links TRBV29-1 to TRBJ1-2; D not resolved. The germline gives CDR1 SQVTM, CDR2 ANQGSEA. Trimming took 3 bases from V and 4 from J, leaving 9 bases between them. CDR3 length: 12 amino acids.

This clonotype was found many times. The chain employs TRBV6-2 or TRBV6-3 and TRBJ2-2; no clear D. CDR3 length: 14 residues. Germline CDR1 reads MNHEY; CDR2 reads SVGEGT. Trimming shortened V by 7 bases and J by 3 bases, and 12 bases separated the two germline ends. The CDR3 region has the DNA TGTGCCAGCACCAACCTCGCCTACACCGGGGAGCTGTTTTTT. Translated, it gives CASTNLAYTGELFF.

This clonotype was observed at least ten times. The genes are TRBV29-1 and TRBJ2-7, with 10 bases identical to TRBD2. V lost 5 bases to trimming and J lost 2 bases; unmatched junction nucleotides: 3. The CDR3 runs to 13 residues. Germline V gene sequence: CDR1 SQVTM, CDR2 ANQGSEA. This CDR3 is CSVQREGPYEQYF. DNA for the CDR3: TGCAGCGTTCAGCGGGAGGGCCCCTACGAGCAGTACTTC.

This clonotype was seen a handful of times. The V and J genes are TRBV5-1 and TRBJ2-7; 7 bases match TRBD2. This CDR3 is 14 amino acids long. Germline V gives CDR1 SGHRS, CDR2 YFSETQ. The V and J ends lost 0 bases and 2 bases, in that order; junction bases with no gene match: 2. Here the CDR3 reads CASSLDGGAYEQYF. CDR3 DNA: TGCGCCAGCAGCTTGGATGGGGGGGCCTACGAGCAGTACTTC. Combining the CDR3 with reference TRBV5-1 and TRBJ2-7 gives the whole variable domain KAGVTQTPRYLIKTRGQQVTLSCSPISGHRSVSWYQQTPGQGLQFLFEYFSETQRNKGNFPGRFSGRQFSNSRSEMNVSTLELGDSALYLCASSLDGGAYEQYFGPGTRLTVT.

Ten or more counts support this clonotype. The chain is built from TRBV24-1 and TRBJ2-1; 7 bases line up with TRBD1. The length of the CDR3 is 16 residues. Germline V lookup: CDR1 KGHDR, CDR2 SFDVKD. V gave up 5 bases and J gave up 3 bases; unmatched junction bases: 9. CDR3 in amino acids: CATSARDSLYYNEQFF. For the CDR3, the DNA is TGTGCCACCAGTGCCCGGGACAGTCTTTACTACAATGAGCAGTTCTTC.

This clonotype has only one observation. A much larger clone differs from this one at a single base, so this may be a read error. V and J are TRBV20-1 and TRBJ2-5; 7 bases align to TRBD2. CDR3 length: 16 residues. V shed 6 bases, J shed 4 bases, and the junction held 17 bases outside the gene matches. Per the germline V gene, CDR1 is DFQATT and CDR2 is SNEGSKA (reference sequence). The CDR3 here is CSASTVRRAGSETQYF. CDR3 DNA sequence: TGCAGTGCCAGTACTGTAAGACGAGCGGGATCAGAGACCCAGTACTTC.